These 8 T cell receptor beta chains share one sample of origin, sequenced in a study of glioma-infiltrating T cells after dendritic cell vaccination. Measured with immunoSEQ multiplex PCR; TCRdb has only the in-frame clones, and not every one. The table records 40,000 to 60,000 clones, around 86% of them present only once. The material sequenced was blood, taken before dendritic cell vaccination. The receptors come from a human donor with glioblastoma.

The chain is built from TRBV5-1 and TRBJ1-4; D might be TRBD1 (5 bases). CDR3 length: 14 amino acids. Germline V gene sequence: CDR1 SGHRS, CDR2 YFSETQ. Trimming took 3 bases from V and 2 from J, leaving 8 bases between them. The CDR3 spells CASSWGGTNEKLFF. The CDR3 coding sequence is TGCGCCAGCAGCTGGGGCGGTACTAATGAAAAACTGTTTTTT.

The chain links TRBV4-1 to TRBJ1-1; TRBD1 matches at 7 bases. This CDR3 region has 14 residues. Germline V gene lookup returns CDR1 MGHRA and CDR2 YSYEKL. V dropped 7 bases and J dropped 4; count of bases not matched to a gene: 9. The CDR3, as DNA: TGCGCCAGCAACGAGGGGGCCCGTGGCACTGAAGCTTTCTTT. This sequence encodes CASNEGARGTEAFF.

A remark on this clone: The sample has other DNA sequences that encode this CDR3 too. The gene calls are TRBV19 and TRBJ2-5; the match to TRBD1 covers 11 bases. The CDR3 runs to 14 residues. Germline lookup yields CDR1 LNHDA and CDR2 SQIVND (reference sequence). The V segment lost 6 bases and the J segment 5 bases; nucleotides outside the gene matches: 5. This CDR3 reads CASRDRGRGETQYF. The CDR3 DNA reads as TGTGCCAGTAGGGACAGGGGGCGCGGGGAGACCCAGTACTTC.

The V and J genes are TRBV7-6 and TRBJ2-7; 7 bases fit TRBD2. Germline CDR1 SGHVS, CDR2 FNYEAQ. The length of the CDR3 is 14 residues. Trimming at V came to 5 bases and at J to 1 base, leaving 5 bases not matched to a gene. The CDR3 here is CASSLEAGSYEQYF. The CDR3, as DNA: TGTGCCAGCAGCCTAGAAGCGGGGTCCTACGAGCAGTACTTC.

This sequence joins TRBV19 and TRBJ1-5, with D hard to call. CDR3 size: 15 residues. Looked up from germline, CDR1 is LNHDA and CDR2 is SQIVND (reference sequence). V was shortened by 1 base and J by 4 bases, with 11 bases between the two germline ends. For the CDR3, the DNA is TGTGCCAGTAGTATAGCTTCTACGGTAAATCAGCCCCAGCATTTT. This encodes CASSIASTVNQPQHF.

This clone was observed a few times. The V call is TRBV5-4, the J call TRBJ1-2, with D possibly TRBD1 on 6 matching bases. Germline V gene lookup returns CDR1 SGHNT and CDR2 YYREEE (reference sequence). The CDR3 has 14 residues. V dropped 0 bases and J dropped 8 bases, with 14 bases sitting between them. This CDR3 is CASSLERGSGGYTF. DNA for the CDR3: TGTGCCAGCAGCTTGGAAAGGGGGTCCGGGGGCTACACCTTC. The complete variable domain, with remaining parts taken from reference TRBV5-4 and TRBJ1-2, reads ETGVTQSPTHLIKTRGQQVTLRCSSQSGHNTVSWYQQALGQGPQFIFQYYREEENGRGNFPPRFSGLQFPNYSSELNVNALELDDSALYLCASSLERGSGGYTFGSGTRLTVV.

The chain joins TRBV6-1 to TRBJ2-7, with D perhaps matching TRBD1 (6 bases). The CDR3 runs 13 residues. V lost 7 bases, J lost 2 bases, and 12 bases lay in between. Germline assignment: CDR1 MNHNS and CDR2 SASEGT. For the CDR3, the DNA is TGTGCCAGCACCCGGACAGTGACCTACGAGCAGTACTTC. Translating gives CASTRTVTYEQYF.

J is TRBJ2-2 and V is TRBV7-8; 8 bases are shared with TRBD2. The CDR3 covers 15 residues. The germline V gene encodes CDR1 SGHVS and CDR2 FQNEAQ. V dropped 4 bases and J dropped 4; count of bases not matched to a gene: 5. The CDR3 protein is CASSSAGGSTGELFF. The CDR3 nucleotides read TGTGCCAGCAGCTCCGCGGGGGGAAGCACCGGGGAGCTGTTTTTT.